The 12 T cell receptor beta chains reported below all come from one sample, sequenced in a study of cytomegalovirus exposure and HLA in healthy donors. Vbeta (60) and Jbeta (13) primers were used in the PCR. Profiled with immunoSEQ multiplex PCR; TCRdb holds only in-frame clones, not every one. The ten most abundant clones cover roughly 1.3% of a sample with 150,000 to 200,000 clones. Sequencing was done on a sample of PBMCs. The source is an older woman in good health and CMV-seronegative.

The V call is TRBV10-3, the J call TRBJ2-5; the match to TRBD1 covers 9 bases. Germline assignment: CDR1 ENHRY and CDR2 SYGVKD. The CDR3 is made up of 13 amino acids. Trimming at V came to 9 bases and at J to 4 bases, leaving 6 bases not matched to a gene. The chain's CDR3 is CAISDRGGETQYF. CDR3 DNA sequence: TGTGCCATTTCCGACAGGGGGGGAGAGACCCAGTACTTC.

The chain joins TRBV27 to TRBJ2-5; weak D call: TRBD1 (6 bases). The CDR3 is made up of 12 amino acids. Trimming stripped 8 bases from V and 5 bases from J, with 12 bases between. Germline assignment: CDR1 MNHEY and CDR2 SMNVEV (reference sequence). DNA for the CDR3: TGTGCCAGCCCAGGGGTTTGCGAGACCCAGTACTTC. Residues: CASPGVCETQYF.

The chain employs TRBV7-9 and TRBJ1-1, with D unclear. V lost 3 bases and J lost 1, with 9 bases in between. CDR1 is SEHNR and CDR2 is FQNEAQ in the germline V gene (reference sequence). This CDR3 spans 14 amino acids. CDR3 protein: CASSFRLGNTEAFF. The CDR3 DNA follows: TGTGCCAGCAGCTTCAGGTTAGGGAACACTGAAGCTTTCTTT. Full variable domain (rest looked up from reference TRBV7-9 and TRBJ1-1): DTGVSQNPRHKITKRGQNVTFRCDPISEHNRLYWYRQTLGQGPEFLTYFQNEAQLEKSRLLSDRFSAERPKGSFSTLEIQRTEQGDSAMYLCASSFRLGNTEAFFGQGTRLTVV.

CDR3 nucleotide sequence: TGTGCCAGCAGTACACAACAGGTGAACACTGAAGCTTTCTTT. Translation gives CASSTQQVNTEAFF. V gene TRBV6-5 combines with J gene TRBJ1-1; D possibly corresponds to TRBD1 (5 bases). Per germline, CDR1 MNHEY and CDR2 SVGAGI. This CDR3 is 14 amino acids long. V lost 5 bases, J lost 0 bases, and 10 bases lay in between.

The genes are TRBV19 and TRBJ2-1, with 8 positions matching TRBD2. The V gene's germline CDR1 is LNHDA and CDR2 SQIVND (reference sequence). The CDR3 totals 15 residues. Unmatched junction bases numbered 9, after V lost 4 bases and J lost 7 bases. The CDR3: CASSTAGGYDNEQFF. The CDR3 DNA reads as TGTGCCAGTAGTACGGCGGGAGGCTACGATAATGAGCAGTTCTTC.

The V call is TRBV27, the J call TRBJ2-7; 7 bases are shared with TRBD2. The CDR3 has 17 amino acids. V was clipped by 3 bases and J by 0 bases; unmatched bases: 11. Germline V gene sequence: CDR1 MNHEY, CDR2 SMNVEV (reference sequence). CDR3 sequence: CASSLHLGGNSSYEQYF. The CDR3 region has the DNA TGTGCCAGCAGTTTGCACCTCGGGGGGAACAGCTCCTACGAGCAGTACTTC.

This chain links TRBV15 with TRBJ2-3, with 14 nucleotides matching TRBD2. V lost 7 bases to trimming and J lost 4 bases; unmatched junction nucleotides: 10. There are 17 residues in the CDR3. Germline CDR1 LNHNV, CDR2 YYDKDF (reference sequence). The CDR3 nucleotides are TGTGCCACCACCGGAGCCTCGGGACTAGCGGGGGCAGATACGCAGTATTTT. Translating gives CATTGASGLAGADTQYF.

The CDR3 is CASSPSGGGEETQYF. In DNA form, the CDR3 reads TGCGCCAGCAGCCCCTCGGGGGGTGGTGAGGAGACCCAGTACTTC. V usage is TRBV5-1 and J usage is TRBJ2-5; TRBD2 agrees at 7 bases. J was trimmed by 5 bases and V by 4 bases; bases with no gene match: 11. CDR1 and CDR2 from the germline V gene are SGHRS and YFSETQ. The CDR3 contains 15 residues.

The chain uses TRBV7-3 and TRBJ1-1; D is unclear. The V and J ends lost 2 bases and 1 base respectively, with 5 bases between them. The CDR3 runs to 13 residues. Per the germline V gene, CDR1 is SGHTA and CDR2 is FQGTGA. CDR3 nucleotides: TGTGCCAGCAGCTTATTCCAGAACACTGAAGCTTTCTTT. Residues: CASSLFQNTEAFF. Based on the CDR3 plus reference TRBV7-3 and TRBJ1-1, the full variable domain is GAGVSQTPSNKVTEKGKYVELRCDPISGHTALYWYRQSLGQGPEFLIYFQGTGAADDSGLPNDRFFAVRPEGSVSTLKIQRTERGDSAVYLCASSLFQNTEAFFGQGTRLTVV.

The CDR3 region has the DNA TGTGCCAGCACGCACCGTGGGGGCCGGGCCTACGAGCAGTACTTC. It specifies CASTHRGGRAYEQYF. This sequence joins TRBV2 and TRBJ2-7, with D maybe TRBD1 (6 bases). This CDR3 spans 15 amino acids. Germline V gene lookup returns CDR1 SNHLY and CDR2 FYNNEI. The V end lost 7 bases, the J end lost 2 bases, and 18 bases lay between the germline ends.

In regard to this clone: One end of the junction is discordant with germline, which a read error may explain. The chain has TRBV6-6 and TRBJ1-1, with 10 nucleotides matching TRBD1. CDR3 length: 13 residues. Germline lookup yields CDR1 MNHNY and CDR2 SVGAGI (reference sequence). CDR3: CASSRQGATEASF. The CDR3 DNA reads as TGTGCCAGCAGTCGACAGGGGGCCACTGAAGCTTCCTTT.

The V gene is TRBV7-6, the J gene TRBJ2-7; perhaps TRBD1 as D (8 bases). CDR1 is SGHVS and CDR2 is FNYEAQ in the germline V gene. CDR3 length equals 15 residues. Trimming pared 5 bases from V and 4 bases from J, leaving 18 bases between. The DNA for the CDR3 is TGTGCCAGCAGCGTCACAGGGGGACTACCTTACGAGCAGTACTTC. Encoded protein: CASSVTGGLPYEQYF.